These 11 T cell receptor beta chains share one sample of origin, sequenced in a study of blood T cell repertoires in COVID-19. Sequenced by immunoSEQ multiplex PCR; TCRdb stores in-frame clones only, minus some. The table records under 200,000 clones, more than 75% of them present only once. The material sequenced was peripheral blood. These receptors were collected from a man in his 60s with COVID-19, enrolled during active disease.

The chain joins TRBV27 to TRBJ2-7, with 9 bases that match TRBD1. The CDR3 length is 15 residues. V was pared by 5 bases and J by 5 bases, with 10 bases of the junction left unmatched. The germline V gene has CDR1 MNHEY and CDR2 SMNVEV (reference sequence). This CDR3 reads CASSVTGTGINEQYF. CDR3 in DNA: TGTGCCAGCAGTGTAACCGGGACAGGGATAAACGAGCAGTACTTC.

The rearrangement uses TRBV11-3 and TRBJ2-4; 8 positions match TRBD1. This CDR3 is 15 amino acids long. V shed 1 base and J 1 base; nucleotides not matched to a gene: 0. CDR1 and CDR2 (germline): SGHNT, YENEEA. CDR3 amino acids: CASSLGTGAKNIQYF. The DNA for the CDR3 is TGTGCCAGCAGCTTAGGGACAGGGGCCAAAAACATTCAGTACTTC. The complete variable domain, with remaining parts taken from reference TRBV11-3 and TRBJ2-4, reads EAGVVQSPRYKIIEKKQPVAFWCNPISGHNTLYWYLQNLGQGPELLIRYENEEAVDDSQLPKDRFSAERLKGVDSTLKIQPAELGDSAVYLCASSLGTGAKNIQYFGAGTRLSVL.

The chain joins TRBV7-9 to TRBJ1-5; TRBD1 aligns across 9 bases. The CDR3 totals 15 residues. The germline V gene has CDR1 SEHNR and CDR2 FQNEAQ (reference sequence). Trimming removed 4 bases from V and 6 bases from J; junction bases left unmatched: 7. The CDR3: CASSSAQDRGQPQHF. DNA for the CDR3: TGTGCCAGCAGCTCAGCCCAGGACAGGGGTCAGCCCCAGCATTTT.

V usage is TRBV6-4 and J usage is TRBJ2-3, with D possibly being TRBD1 (5 bases). The V gene lost 2 bases and the J gene lost 0 bases, with 9 bases spanning the gap. The CDR3 spans 15 residues. Germline assignment: CDR1 MRHNA and CDR2 SNTAGT. The CDR3 sequence: CASSDTYRSTDTQYF. The CDR3 DNA reads as TGTGCCAGCAGTGACACCTACAGGAGCACAGATACGCAGTATTTT.

The CDR3 coding sequence is TGTGCCAGCACCGACTGGGCCAAAAACATTCAGTACTTC. Residues: CASTDWAKNIQYF. The chain combines TRBV27 with TRBJ2-4, with D unresolved. CDR1 MNHEY and CDR2 SMNVEV come from the germline V gene (reference sequence). The length of the CDR3 is 13 residues. V lost 7 bases to trimming and J lost 1 base, with 8 bases between them.

V gene TRBV7-3 combines with J gene TRBJ1-6, with no clear D. The V gene lost 1 base and the J gene lost 7 bases, with 8 bases spanning the gap. The CDR3 consists of 14 residues. Germline V CDR1 and CDR2: SGHTA, FQGTGA. As DNA, the CDR3 is TGTGCCAGCAGCTTAAATGGAGAGAATTCACCCCTCCACTTT. Encoded protein: CASSLNGENSPLHF.

The chain employs TRBV29-1 and TRBJ2-7; the match to TRBD1 covers 9 bases. V dropped 3 bases and J dropped 6; count of bases not matched to a gene: 12. CDR1 and CDR2 (germline): SQVTM, ANQGSEA. The CDR3 has 15 amino acids. The CDR3 DNA reads as TGCAGCGTTGACGCAGGACAGGGGAAGTGGGGCGAGCAGTACTTC. Translated, it gives CSVDAGQGKWGEQYF.

The V call is TRBV28, the J call TRBJ2-5, with a possible D match to TRBD2 (5 bases). V lost 7 bases and J 4 bases, leaving 10 bases between the germline ends. Germline V CDR1 and CDR2: MDHEN, SYDVKM. The CDR3 runs to 12 residues. The CDR3 loop is CASTTGGETQYF. The CDR3 region has the DNA TGTGCCAGCACAACCGGAGGAGAGACCCAGTACTTC.

V gene TRBV4-2 combines with J gene TRBJ2-2, with TRBD2 matching over 7 bases. Germline V lookup: CDR1 LGHNA, CDR2 YNFKEQ. The V and J ends lost 4 bases and 0 bases, in that order; junction bases with no gene match: 14. This CDR3 is 19 amino acids long. This CDR3 is CASSRAGRSITANTGELFF. The DNA of the CDR3 is TGTGCCAGCAGCCGAGCGGGGAGGTCAATTACCGCGAACACCGGGGAGCTGTTTTTT.

This clone appeared once. The chain combines TRBV5-6 with TRBJ2-4, with D possibly TRBD1 on 6 matching bases. The CDR3 runs 12 residues. The V and J ends lost 4 bases and 6 bases respectively, with 8 bases between them. The germline V gene encodes CDR1 SGHDT and CDR2 YYEEEE. This CDR3 is CASSTDRNIQYF. CDR3 sequence (DNA): TGTGCCAGCAGCACGGACAGAAACATTCAGTACTTC.

This sequence joins TRBV6-5 and TRBJ1-5; TRBD1 matches at 7 bases. The CDR3 has 15 amino acids. Germline CDR1 reads MNHEY; CDR2 reads SVGAGI. Germline trimming cut 0 bases from V and 6 bases from J; bases unmatched to any gene: 5. The CDR3 is CASSYSRGGGQPQHF. The CDR3 DNA is TGTGCCAGCAGTTACTCGAGAGGGGGCGGTCAGCCCCAGCATTTT.